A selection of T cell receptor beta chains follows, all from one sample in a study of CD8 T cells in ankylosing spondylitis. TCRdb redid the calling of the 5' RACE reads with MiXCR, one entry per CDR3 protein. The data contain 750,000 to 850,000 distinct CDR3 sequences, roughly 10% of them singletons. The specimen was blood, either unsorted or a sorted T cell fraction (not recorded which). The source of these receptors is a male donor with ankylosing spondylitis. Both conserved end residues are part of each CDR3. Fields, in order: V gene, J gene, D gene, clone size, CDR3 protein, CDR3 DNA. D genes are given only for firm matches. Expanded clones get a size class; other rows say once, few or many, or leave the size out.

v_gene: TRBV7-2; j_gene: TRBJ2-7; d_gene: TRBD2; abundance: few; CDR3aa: CASSLVGSGSEQYF; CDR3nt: TGTGCCAGCAGCTTAGTTGGTAGCGGGAGTGAGCAGTACTTC
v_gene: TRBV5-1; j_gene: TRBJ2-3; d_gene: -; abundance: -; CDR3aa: CASAGDSLPDTQYF; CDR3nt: TGCGCCAGCGCTGGAGACAGCCTGCCAGATACGCAGTATTTT
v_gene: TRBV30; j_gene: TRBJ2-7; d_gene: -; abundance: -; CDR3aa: CAWRKGVLASYEQYF; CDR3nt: TGTGCCTGGAGAAAGGGGGTTCTAGCCTCCTACGAGCAGTACTTC
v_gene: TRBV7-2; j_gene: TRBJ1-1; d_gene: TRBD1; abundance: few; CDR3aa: CASSLWDRLRAFF; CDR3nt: TGTGCCAGCAGCTTGTGGGACAGGCTAAGAGCTTTCTTT
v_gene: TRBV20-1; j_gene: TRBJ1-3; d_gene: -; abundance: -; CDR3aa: CSGSEQGGNTIYF; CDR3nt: TGCAGTGGAAGTGAACAGGGTGGAAACACCATATATTTT
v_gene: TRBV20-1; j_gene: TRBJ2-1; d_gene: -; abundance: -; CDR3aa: CSASNPRRAGREQFF; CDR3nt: TGCAGTGCTAGCAACCCCCGGCGGGCAGGGCGTGAGCAGTTCTTC
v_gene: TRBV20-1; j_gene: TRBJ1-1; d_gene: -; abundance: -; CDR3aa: CSALGGEGTEAFF; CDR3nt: TGCAGTGCCCTTGGGGGGGAAGGCACTGAAGCTTTCTTT
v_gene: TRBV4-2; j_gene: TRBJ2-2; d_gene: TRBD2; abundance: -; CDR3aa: CASSQTLAGANTGELFF; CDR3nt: TGTGCCAGCAGCCAGACCCTAGCGGGGGCGAACACCGGGGAGCTGTTTTTT
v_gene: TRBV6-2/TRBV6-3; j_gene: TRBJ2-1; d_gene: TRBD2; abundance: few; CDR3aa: CASSWSSGGYNEQFF; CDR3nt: TGTGCCAGCAGTTGGTCTAGCGGGGGCTACAATGAGCAGTTCTTC
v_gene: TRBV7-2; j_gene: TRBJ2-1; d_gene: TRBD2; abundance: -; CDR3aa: CASSPRLTSGSYNEQFF; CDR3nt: TGTGCCAGCAGCCCACGACTTACTAGCGGCTCCTACAATGAGCAGTTCTTC
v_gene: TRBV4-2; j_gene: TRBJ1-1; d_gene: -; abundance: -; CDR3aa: CASSPLDAGTEAFF; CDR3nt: TGTGCCAGCAGCCCGTTAGACGCGGGGACTGAAGCTTTCTTT
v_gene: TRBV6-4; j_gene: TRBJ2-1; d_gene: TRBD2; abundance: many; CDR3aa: CASSRTSGSFSGEQFF; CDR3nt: TGTGCCAGCAGCCGGACTAGCGGGAGTTTTTCGGGTGAGCAGTTCTTC
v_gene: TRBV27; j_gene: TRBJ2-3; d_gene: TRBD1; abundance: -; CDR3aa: CASIRGRNTQYF; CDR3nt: TGTGCCAGCATCAGGGGGCGAAATACGCAGTATTTT
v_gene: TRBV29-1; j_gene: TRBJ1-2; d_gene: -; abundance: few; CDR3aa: CSVTQGWLYGYTF; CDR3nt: TGCAGCGTAACGCAGGGATGGTTGTATGGCTACACCTTC
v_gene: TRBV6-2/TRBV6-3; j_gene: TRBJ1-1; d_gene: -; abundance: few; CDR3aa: CASKRAAEAFF; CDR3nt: TGTGCCAGCAAAAGGGCGGCTGAAGCTTTCTTT
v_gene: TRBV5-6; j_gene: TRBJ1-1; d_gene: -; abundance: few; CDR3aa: CASSLVVRGINTEAFF; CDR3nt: TGTGCCAGCAGCTTGGTGGTCAGGGGTATAAACACTGAAGCTTTCTTT
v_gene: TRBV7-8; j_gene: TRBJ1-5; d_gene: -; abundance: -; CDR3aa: CASSLARGAGPQHF; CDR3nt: TGTGCCAGCAGCTTAGCCCGAGGAGCTGGGCCCCAGCATTTT
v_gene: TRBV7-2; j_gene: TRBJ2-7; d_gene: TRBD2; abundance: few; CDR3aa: CASSQSGSSYEQYF; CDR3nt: TGTGCCAGCAGTCAAAGCGGGAGCTCCTACGAGCAGTACTTC
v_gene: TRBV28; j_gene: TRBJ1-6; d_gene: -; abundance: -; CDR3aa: CASSLGGVRDSPLHF; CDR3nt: TGTGCCAGCAGTTTGGGGGGGGTTCGCGATTCACCCCTCCACTTT
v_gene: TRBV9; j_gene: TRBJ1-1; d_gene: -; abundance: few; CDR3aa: CASSPQGRVTEAFF; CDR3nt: TGTGCCAGCAGCCCCCAGGGGAGAGTGACTGAAGCTTTCTTT
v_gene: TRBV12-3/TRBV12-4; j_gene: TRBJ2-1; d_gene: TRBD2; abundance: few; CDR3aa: CASRRTSDSYNEQFF; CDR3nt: TGTGCCAGCAGGAGGACTAGCGACTCCTACAATGAGCAGTTCTTC
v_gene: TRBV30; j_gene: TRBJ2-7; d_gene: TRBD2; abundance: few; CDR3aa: CAWSGLAGANEQYF; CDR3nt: TGTGCCTGGAGCGGACTAGCGGGAGCCAACGAGCAGTACTTC
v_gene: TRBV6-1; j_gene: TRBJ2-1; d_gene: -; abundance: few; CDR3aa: CASGKPAAYNEQFF; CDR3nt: TGTGCCAGCGGAAAACCCGCCGCTTACAATGAGCAGTTCTTC
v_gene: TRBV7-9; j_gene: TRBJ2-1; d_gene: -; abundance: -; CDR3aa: CASSQGGPTYNEQFF; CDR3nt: TGTGCCAGCAGCCAGGGGGGGCCGACCTACAATGAGCAGTTCTTC
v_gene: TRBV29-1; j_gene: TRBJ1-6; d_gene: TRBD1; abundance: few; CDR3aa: CSVGDRGRSPLHF; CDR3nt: TGCAGCGTGGGCGACAGGGGACGGTCACCCCTCCACTTT
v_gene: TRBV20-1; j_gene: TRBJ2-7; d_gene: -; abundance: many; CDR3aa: CSASGGPSYEQYF; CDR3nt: TGCAGTGCTTCCGGGGGACCATCCTACGAGCAGTACTTC
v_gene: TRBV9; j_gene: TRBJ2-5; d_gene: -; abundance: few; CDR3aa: CASSVVGLQETQYF; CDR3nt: TGTGCCAGCAGCGTAGTTGGACTCCAAGAGACCCAGTACTTC
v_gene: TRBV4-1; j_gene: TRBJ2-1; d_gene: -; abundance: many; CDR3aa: CASSPFGVNEQFF; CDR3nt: TGCGCCAGCAGCCCCTTCGGGGTAAATGAGCAGTTCTTC
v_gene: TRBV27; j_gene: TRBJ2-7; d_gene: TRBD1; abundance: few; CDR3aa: CASSLSQGQSYEQYF; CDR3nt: TGTGCCAGCAGTTTATCCCAGGGACAGTCCTACGAGCAGTACTTC
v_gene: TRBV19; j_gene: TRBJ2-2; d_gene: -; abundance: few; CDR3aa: CASTRTGDSRTGELFF; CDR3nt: TGTGCCAGTACCAGGACGGGAGATTCGCGAACCGGGGAGCTGTTTTTT
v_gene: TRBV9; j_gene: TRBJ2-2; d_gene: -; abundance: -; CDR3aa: CASSPGGAPNTGELFF; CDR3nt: TGTGCCAGCAGCCCCGGCGGGGCCCCGAACACCGGGGAGCTGTTTTTT
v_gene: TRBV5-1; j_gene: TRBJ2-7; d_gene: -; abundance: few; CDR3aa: CASSLDLRDEQYF; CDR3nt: TGCGCCAGCAGCTTAGACCTCCGCGACGAGCAGTACTTC
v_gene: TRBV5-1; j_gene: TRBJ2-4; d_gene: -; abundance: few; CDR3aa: CASSLRGGSITKNIQYF; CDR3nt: TGCGCCAGCAGCCTCCGTGGGGGGAGTATTACCAAAAACATTCAGTACTTC
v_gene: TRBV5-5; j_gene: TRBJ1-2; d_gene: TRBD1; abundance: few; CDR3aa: CASSWTGADYGYTF; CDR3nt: TGTGCCAGCAGCTGGACAGGGGCGGACTATGGCTACACCTTC
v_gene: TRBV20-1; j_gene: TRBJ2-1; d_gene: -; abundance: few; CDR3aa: CSARNSDSINNEQFF; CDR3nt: TGCAGTGCAAGAAATAGCGACTCAATCAACAATGAGCAGTTCTTC
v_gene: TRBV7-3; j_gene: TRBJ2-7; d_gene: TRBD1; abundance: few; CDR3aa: CASSRTGGLSYEQYF; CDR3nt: TGTGCCAGCAGCCGAACAGGGGGTTTATCCTACGAGCAGTACTTC
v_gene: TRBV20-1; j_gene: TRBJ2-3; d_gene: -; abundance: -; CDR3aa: CRVAASTDTQYF; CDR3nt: TGCAGGGTCGCGGCAAGCACAGATACGCAGTATTTT